This is a list of T cell receptor beta chains from one sample in a study of T cell responses to AZD1222 COVID-19 vaccine. Measured with immunoSEQ multiplex PCR; TCRdb has only the in-frame clones, and not every one. The data hold more than 150,000 clones, with under 95% observed a single time. The specimen was peripheral blood, collected on day 0 of AZD1222 vaccination. The source is an adult in good health. Each CDR3 is given with its conserved first and last residue. D genes are given only for firm matches. For some rows the clone size is stated as once, few or many, or as a class when expanded; others skip it.

clone size: NA; V gene: TRBV10-3; J gene: TRBJ1-4; D gene: NA; CDR3 DNA: TGTGCCATCAGTGAGTCGAACGAGGGGTGGAGTGAAAAACTGTTTTTT; CDR3 protein: CAISESNEGWSEKLFF
clone size: NA; V gene: TRBV19; J gene: TRBJ1-1; D gene: TRBD1; CDR3 DNA: TGTGCCAGTAGTATTAGACAGGGGGGAAGCGGTTTCTTT; CDR3 protein: CASSIRQGGSGFF
clone size: few; V gene: TRBV3-1/TRBV3-2; J gene: TRBJ1-5; D gene: TRBD1; CDR3 DNA: TGTGCCAGCAGCCAAGAGCAGGGGGTTTATCAGCCCCAGCATTTT; CDR3 protein: CASSQEQGVYQPQHF
clone size: few; V gene: TRBV2; J gene: TRBJ2-5; D gene: NA; CDR3 DNA: TGTGCCAGCAGGGACCGGGTGGGAGAGACCCAGTACTTC; CDR3 protein: CASRDRVGETQYF
clone size: NA; V gene: TRBV2; J gene: TRBJ1-2; D gene: NA; CDR3 DNA: TGTGCCAGCAGTGTCGCTGAATATGGCTACACCTTC; CDR3 protein: CASSVAEYGYTF
clone size: NA; V gene: TRBV10-3; J gene: TRBJ2-2; D gene: TRBD1; CDR3 DNA: TGTGCCACTGGGGACAGGGTCCGGACCGGGGAGCTGTTTTTT; CDR3 protein: CATGDRVRTGELFF
clone size: NA; V gene: TRBV27; J gene: TRBJ1-5; D gene: NA; CDR3 DNA: TGTGCCAGCAGTTTAGTGGGGGGCAATCAGCCCCAGCATTTT; CDR3 protein: CASSLVGGNQPQHF
clone size: once; V gene: TRBV2; J gene: TRBJ2-3; D gene: NA; CDR3 DNA: TGTGCCAGCAGTGGGACCGGAGATACGCAGTATTTT; CDR3 protein: CASSGTGDTQYF
clone size: once; V gene: TRBV25-1; J gene: TRBJ1-6; D gene: TRBD1; CDR3 DNA: TGTGCCAGCCTCGGACAGGGGATTTCACCCCTCCACTTT; CDR3 protein: CASLGQGISPLHF
clone size: NA; V gene: TRBV5-8; J gene: TRBJ1-6; D gene: TRBD1; CDR3 DNA: TGTGCCAGCAGCTACCACGGGCAGGGGGCTAGTTCACCCCTCCACTTT; CDR3 protein: CASSYHGQGASSPLHF
clone size: NA; V gene: TRBV6-4; J gene: TRBJ1-2; D gene: TRBD1; CDR3 DNA: TGTGCCAGCACACAGGGGGAGGTCTATGGCTACACCTTC; CDR3 protein: CASTQGEVYGYTF
clone size: few; V gene: TRBV15; J gene: TRBJ1-6; D gene: NA; CDR3 DNA: TGTGCCACCAGCAGAGATCGTCCTATTGCTTCACCCCTCCACTTT; CDR3 protein: CATSRDRPIASPLHF
clone size: NA; V gene: TRBV18; J gene: TRBJ1-2; D gene: NA; CDR3 DNA: TGTGCCAGCTCCTGGGCGCCCGATTGGCTCCCCCCCGGAGCGGACACCTTC; CDR3 protein: CASSWAPDWLPPGADTF
clone size: NA; V gene: TRBV6-4; J gene: TRBJ2-1; D gene: TRBD1; CDR3 DNA: TGTGCCAGCAGGCACAGACCGGGACAGGGGTTGGTCTTC; CDR3 protein: CASRHRPGQGLVF
clone size: NA; V gene: TRBV18; J gene: TRBJ2-7; D gene: NA; CDR3 DNA: TGTGCCAGCTCACCAATTCGGTCGGGTACCTACGAGCAGTACTTC; CDR3 protein: CASSPIRSGTYEQYF
clone size: NA; V gene: TRBV28; J gene: TRBJ1-1; D gene: NA; CDR3 DNA: TGTGCCAGCAGTTTATCTTCCCCGGCCGGGACATCATGGACTGAAGCTTTCTTT; CDR3 protein: CASSLSSPAGTSWTEAFF
clone size: once; V gene: TRBV15; J gene: TRBJ1-1; D gene: NA; CDR3 DNA: TGTGCCACCAGCAGAGATGTTGTGCTGAACACTGAAGCTTTCTTT; CDR3 protein: CATSRDVVLNTEAFF
clone size: once; V gene: TRBV29-1; J gene: TRBJ1-5; D gene: NA; CDR3 DNA: TGCAGCGTTACCTGGGGGGGTAGCAATCAGCCCCAGCATTTT; CDR3 protein: CSVTWGGSNQPQHF
clone size: NA; V gene: TRBV27; J gene: TRBJ2-1; D gene: NA; CDR3 DNA: TGTGCCAGCGTTGGGTTTGGGCGACTGGGCAATGAGCAGTTCTTC; CDR3 protein: CASVGFGRLGNEQFF
clone size: NA; V gene: TRBV5-1; J gene: TRBJ1-5; D gene: NA; CDR3 DNA: TGCGCCAGCAGCATAGGCCCCGCGGGGGTTCAGCCCCAGCATTTT; CDR3 protein: CASSIGPAGVQPQHF
clone size: NA; V gene: TRBV15; J gene: TRBJ2-7; D gene: TRBD1; CDR3 DNA: TGTGCCACCAGCAGCGGCCCCCTGGACAGGGGTTACGAGCAGTACTTC; CDR3 protein: CATSSGPLDRGYEQYF
clone size: NA; V gene: TRBV5-5; J gene: TRBJ1-1; D gene: NA; CDR3 DNA: TGTGCCAGCAGCCTCACCTTTTCCACCATGAACACTGAAGCTTTCTTT; CDR3 protein: CASSLTFSTMNTEAFF
clone size: NA; V gene: TRBV7-9; J gene: TRBJ2-2; D gene: NA; CDR3 DNA: TGTGCCAGCAGCCAAAACGGGGGCACCGGGGAGCTGTTTTTT; CDR3 protein: CASSQNGGTGELFF
clone size: NA; V gene: TRBV18; J gene: TRBJ1-2; D gene: TRBD1; CDR3 DNA: TGTGCCAGCTCCCCCAGGGTCGGGACAGGAGAGGGCTACACCTTC; CDR3 protein: CASSPRVGTGEGYTF
clone size: NA; V gene: TRBV7-9; J gene: TRBJ1-6; D gene: NA; CDR3 DNA: TGTGCCAGCAGCCTGACTATGGACGCCTATAATTCACCCCTCCACTTT; CDR3 protein: CASSLTMDAYNSPLHF
clone size: NA; V gene: TRBV20-1; J gene: TRBJ2-1; D gene: NA; CDR3 DNA: TGCAGTGCTGGAAGTCTTGAGCAGTTCTTC; CDR3 protein: CSAGSLEQFF
clone size: NA; V gene: TRBV3-1/TRBV3-2; J gene: TRBJ2-5; D gene: NA; CDR3 DNA: TGTGCCAGCAGCGGCTACCCGGAGGAGCTCACGACACAAGAGACCCAGTACTTC; CDR3 protein: CASSGYPEELTTQETQYF